This T cell receptor beta chain was identified during a study of T cell responses to AZD1222 COVID-19 vaccine. Assay used: immunoSEQ multiplex PCR; TCRdb lists only in-frame clones, some missing. Found here are 55,000 to 80,000 clones, approximately 81% of them singletons; the top ten hold 21%. This clone was counted once. The antigen remains unidentified. Trimming cost V 2 bases and J 0 bases; bases outside gene matches: 10. The germline V gene encodes CDR1 SGDLS and CDR2 YYNGEE. The length of the CDR3 is 18 residues. Study observations and caveats: After the peak T cell response, and only then, were repertoires sampled. Among those given AZD1222, only five or six were seropositive at baseline. Vaccination with two AZD1222 doses was followed by a rise in Spike-specific TCR breadth and depth. Donors were mostly white British, more females; clonal diversity possibly underestimated.

The starting material was peripheral blood, obtained on day 0 of AZD1222 vaccination. The sequence came from an adult in good health. The J gene is TRBJ2-3, the V gene TRBV9; 9 bases are a match to TRBD1. CDR3 loop: CASSVRDRVFASTDTQYF. CDR3 sequence (DNA): TGTGCCAGCAGCGTCCGGGACAGGGTTTTCGCAAGCACAGATACGCAGTATTTT.